The next 23 T cell receptor beta chains were all read from a single sample in a study of blood T cell repertoires in COVID-19. TCRdb's copy holds only in-frame clones and misses some; the assay was immunoSEQ multiplex PCR. This repertoire shows over 150,000 clones, about nine tenths found once; its top ten account for 3.5% to 4%. Source material: peripheral blood. Receptor source: a woman aged 55-70 years who had recovered from COVID-19.

In this sample, this clone turned up once. The chain links TRBV6-5 to TRBJ1-2; tentatively, D is TRBD1 (5 bases). CDR1 and CDR2 (germline): MNHEY, SVGAGI. The CDR3 contains 15 residues. V was shortened by 5 bases and J by 6 bases, with 19 bases between the two germline ends. CDR3 sequence: CASSTRTPPVDGYTF. The CDR3 DNA sequence: TGTGCCAGCAGTACCAGGACACCTCCGGTAGATGGCTACACCTTC.

The rearrangement links TRBV5-8 to TRBJ2-7; TRBD2 is a possible D gene (6 bases). Germline lookup yields CDR1 SGHTS and CDR2 YDEGEE. This CDR3 is built from 13 residues. Trimming stripped 3 bases from V and 5 bases from J, with 12 bases between. CDR3 DNA: TGTGCCAGCAGCTCTTGGGCGGGGAACGAGCAGTACTTC. It codes for CASSSWAGNEQYF.

The CDR3 loop is CASSTLTGRFPTDTQYF. Here the CDR3 DNA reads TGTGCCAGCAGCACCCTGACAGGGCGATTCCCGACAGATACGCAGTATTTT. The chain links TRBV5-4 to TRBJ2-3; 7 bases fit TRBD1. The junction had 14 bases not matched to a gene; V was cut back by 4 bases and J by 3 bases. The CDR3 has 17 residues. Germline assignment: CDR1 SGHNT and CDR2 YYREEE (reference sequence).

This chain uses TRBV7-8 with TRBJ1-1; 8 positions match TRBD1. Trimming at V came to 6 bases and at J to 4 bases, leaving 10 bases not matched to a gene. The CDR3 is made up of 15 amino acids. Germline V gene sequence: CDR1 SGHVS, CDR2 FQNEAQ. The CDR3 nucleotides are TGTGCCAGCAGTTTTCAGGGGGCTAGTAGCACTGAAGCTTTCTTT. It codes for CASSFQGASSTEAFF. Combining the CDR3 with reference TRBV7-8 and TRBJ1-1 gives the whole variable domain GAGVSQSPRYKVAKRGQDVALRCDPISGHVSLFWYQQALGQGPEFLTYFQNEAQLDKSGLPSDRFFAERPEGSVSTLKIQRTQQEDSAVYLCASSFQGASSTEAFFGQGTRLTVV.

The rearrangement links TRBV4-1 to TRBJ1-5; a possible D gene is TRBD1 (6 bases). The CDR3 loop spans 16 amino acids. Germline V gene lookup returns CDR1 MGHRA and CDR2 YSYEKL. Deletions cut 0 bases from V and 7 bases from J, with 16 bases between. Written as DNA, the CDR3 is TGCGCCAGCAGCCAAGATAACGTAGGGGGTGGACAGCCCCAGCATTTT. This translates into CASSQDNVGGGQPQHF.

The J gene is TRBJ2-7, the V gene TRBV6-6; 7 bases fit TRBD1. This CDR3 is 15 amino acids long. After removal of 4 bases from V and 3 bases from J, the junction contained 9 bases not matched to a gene. Germline lookup yields CDR1 MNHNY and CDR2 SVGAGI (reference sequence). The CDR3 reads CASSSNNRGYYEQYF. The CDR3 nucleotides read TGTGCCAGCAGTTCCAATAACAGGGGTTACTACGAGCAGTACTTC.

The chain has TRBV27 and TRBJ2-1; no firm D call. Trimming took off 6 bases at V and 3 bases at J, with 6 bases between the two ends. Germline loops: CDR1 MNHEY, CDR2 SMNVEV (reference sequence). The CDR3 spans 12 residues. The CDR3 loop is CASRTDYNEQFF. Written as DNA, the CDR3 is TGTGCCAGCAGAACAGACTACAATGAGCAGTTCTTC.

This rearrangement joins TRBV9 to TRBJ1-1, with 7 bases that match TRBD1. CDR3 size: 15 residues. Unmatched junction bases numbered 10, after V lost 4 bases and J lost 4 bases. Germline CDR1 is SGDLS and CDR2 is YYNGEE. CDR3 sequence (DNA): TGTGCCAGCAGCAAAAGGAGGCAGGGGGGCACTGAAGCTTTCTTT. As protein: CASSKRRQGGTEAFF.

The chain combines TRBV6-2 or TRBV6-3 with TRBJ2-7; 7 bases are shared with TRBD2. CDR1 MNHEY and CDR2 SVGEGT come from the germline V gene. V was pared by 5 bases and J by 3 bases, with 10 bases of the junction left unmatched. CDR3 size: 15 residues. The CDR3 bases are TGTGCCAGCAGTGACTGGGGAGCGGGAAGCTACGAGCAGTACTTC. It translates to CASSDWGAGSYEQYF.

The V and J genes are TRBV7-9 and TRBJ2-7, with 9 bases that match TRBD1. Trimming took 5 bases from V and 6 from J; bases not matched to a gene: 8. The length of the CDR3 is 14 residues. Looked up from germline, CDR1 is SEHNR and CDR2 is FQNEAQ (reference sequence). CDR3 residues: CASSRRDRASEQYF. CDR3 sequence (DNA): TGTGCCAGCAGCCGTCGGGACAGGGCATCCGAGCAGTACTTC.

V is TRBV5-6 and J is TRBJ2-5, with TRBD2 matching over 7 bases. J was trimmed by 2 bases and V by 6 bases; bases with no gene match: 4. The germline V gene has CDR1 SGHDT and CDR2 YYEEEE. The CDR3 has 13 residues. The CDR3 nucleotides are TGTGCCAGCAACTCGGGACTACAAGAGACCCAGTACTTC. Translation: CASNSGLQETQYF. The complete variable domain, with remaining parts taken from reference TRBV5-6 and TRBJ2-5, reads DAGVTQSPTHLIKTRGQQVTLRCSPKSGHDTVSWYQQALGQGPQFIFQYYEEEERQRGNFPDRFSGHQFPNYSSELNVNALLLGDSALYLCASNSGLQETQYFGPGTRLLVL.

The chain combines TRBV5-1 with TRBJ2-1; D call uncertain. Trimming pared 4 bases from V and 0 bases from J, leaving 8 bases between. Per the germline V gene, CDR1 is SGHRS and CDR2 is YFSETQ. This CDR3 comprises 14 residues. This CDR3 reads CASSPGSSYNEQFF. As DNA, the CDR3 is TGCGCCAGCAGCCCAGGAAGCTCCTACAATGAGCAGTTCTTC.

V and J are TRBV5-4 and TRBJ2-1, with 10 positions matching TRBD2. Trimming at V came to 0 bases and at J to 3 bases, leaving 3 bases not matched to a gene. The CDR3 totals 16 residues. CDR1 is SGHNT and CDR2 is YYREEE in the germline V gene (reference sequence). This chain's CDR3 is CASSLASGGVYNEQFF. The DNA of the CDR3 is TGTGCCAGCAGCTTGGCCAGCGGGGGGGTCTACAATGAGCAGTTCTTC.

This clone was detected only a few times. The J gene is TRBJ1-4, the V gene TRBV7-2; TRBD1 is a possible D gene (5 bases). From germline, CDR1 is SGHTA and CDR2 FQGNSA. Trimming stripped 5 bases from V and 10 bases from J, with 14 bases between. CDR3 size: 13 residues. CDR3 sequence reads: CASSPGTSGKLFF. For the CDR3, the DNA is TGTGCCAGCAGCCCAGGGACTTCCGGAAAACTGTTTTTT.

This clone turned up a few times. V usage is TRBV6-1 and J usage is TRBJ2-7; 10 nucleotides match TRBD2. The CDR3 extends over 17 amino acids. Per germline, CDR1 MNHNS and CDR2 SASEGT. Trimming at V came to 4 bases and at J to 11 bases, leaving 20 bases not matched to a gene. CDR3 nucleotides: TGTGCCAGCAGTGGACCCCCTCGGCTAGCGGGGGCCTGGGGGAAGTACTTC. This codes for CASSGPPRLAGAWGKYF.

The rearrangement joins TRBV19 to TRBJ2-7, with TRBD1 as a possible D gene (6 bases). This CDR3 is built from 13 residues. Germline CDR1 and CDR2: LNHDA and SQIVND (reference sequence). Trimming took 5 bases from V and 2 from J, leaving 10 bases between them. The CDR3 bases are TGTGCCAGTAGTGCCGGGACACCCTACGAGCAGTACTTC. Amino acids: CASSAGTPYEQYF.

This chain links TRBV7-8 with TRBJ2-2; a possible D gene is TRBD2 (7 bases). The CDR3 sequence is 16 residues long. Trimming cost V 1 base and J 4 bases, with 13 bases left between them. Germline V gene data show CDR1 as SGHVS and CDR2 as FQNEAQ. The DNA for the CDR3 is TGTGCCAGCAGCTTAGTTTCGGGGGGCGGCACCGGGGAGCTGTTTTTT. Translation: CASSLVSGGGTGELFF.

The chain recombines TRBV19 with TRBJ2-1, with 8 bases that match TRBD1. In germline, CDR1 is LNHDA, CDR2 SQIVND (reference sequence). CDR3 length: 16 amino acids. Trimming cost V 0 bases and J 6 bases; bases outside gene matches: 7. The CDR3 spells CASSIDGQGFINEQFF. For the CDR3, the DNA is TGTGCCAGTAGTATAGATGGACAGGGCTTTATCAATGAGCAGTTCTTC.

This sequence joins TRBV2 and TRBJ2-5, with 10 bases matching TRBD2. The germline V gene has CDR1 SNHLY and CDR2 FYNNEI. The CDR3 consists of 13 residues. Trimming took 10 bases from V and 4 from J; bases not matched to a gene: 6. DNA of the CDR3: TGTGCCACAACTAGCGGGGTAGGAGAGACCCAGTACTTC. It encodes CATTSGVGETQYF.

This chain connects TRBV2 to TRBJ2-1; no firm D call. V was pared by 3 bases and J by 7 bases, with 16 bases between. This CDR3 contains 15 residues. CDR1 is SNHLY, CDR2 FYNNEI, per germline. The CDR3 here is CASSDRNAGRNEQFF. The CDR3 region has the DNA TGTGCCAGCAGTGATCGTAATGCAGGTCGGAATGAGCAGTTCTTC.

The chain recombines TRBV5-1 with TRBJ2-1; 7 nucleotides line up with TRBD2. V lost 1 base, J lost 5 bases, and 6 bases stayed unmatched. The CDR3 length is 15 residues. The germline V gene encodes CDR1 SGHRS and CDR2 YFSETQ. CDR3 nucleotides: TGCGCCAGCAGCTTGCAAGCGGGGCGGGACAATGAGCAGTTCTTC. Translated, it gives CASSLQAGRDNEQFF. The variable domain in full, completed from reference TRBV5-1 and TRBJ2-1, reads KAGVTQTPRYLIKTRGQQVTLSCSPISGHRSVSWYQQTPGQGLQFLFEYFSETQRNKGNFPGRFSGRQFSNSRSEMNVSTLELGDSALYLCASSLQAGRDNEQFFGPGTRLTVL.

The rearrangement joins TRBV25-1 to TRBJ1-4; TRBD1 aligns across 9 bases. The V and J ends lost 6 bases and 0 bases, in that order; junction bases with no gene match: 5. Germline V gene sequence: CDR1 MGHDK, CDR2 SYGVNS. The CDR3 is 16 residues long. CDR3: CASSQTGGATNEKLFF. In DNA, the CDR3 is TGTGCCAGCAGCCAAACAGGGGGCGCAACTAATGAAAAACTGTTTTTT.

The V call is TRBV9, the J call TRBJ2-3; TRBD1 is a possible D gene (5 bases). This CDR3 comprises 14 residues. CDR1 is SGDLS, CDR2 YYNGEE, per germline. The V and J ends lost 4 bases and 4 bases respectively, with 13 bases between them. CDR3 coding DNA: TGTGCCAGCAGCTCGGGTAGGGGCCCAGATACGCAGTATTTT. This encodes CASSSGRGPDTQYF.